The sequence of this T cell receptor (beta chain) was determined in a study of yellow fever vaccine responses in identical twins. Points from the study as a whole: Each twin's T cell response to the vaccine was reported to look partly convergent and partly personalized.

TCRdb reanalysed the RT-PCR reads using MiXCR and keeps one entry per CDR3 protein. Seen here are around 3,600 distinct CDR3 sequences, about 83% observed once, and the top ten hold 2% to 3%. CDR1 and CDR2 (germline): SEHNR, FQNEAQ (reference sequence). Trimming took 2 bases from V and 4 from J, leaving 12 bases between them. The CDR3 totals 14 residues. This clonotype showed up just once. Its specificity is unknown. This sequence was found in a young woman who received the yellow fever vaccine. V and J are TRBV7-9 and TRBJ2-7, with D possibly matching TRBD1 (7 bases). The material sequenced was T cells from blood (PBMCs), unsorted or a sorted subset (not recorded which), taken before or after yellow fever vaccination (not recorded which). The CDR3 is CASSLKAGGYEQYF. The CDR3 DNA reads TGTGCCAGCAGCTTAAAGGCAGGGGGGTACGAGCAGTACTTC.